One and the same sample provided the 27 T cell receptor beta chains below, sequenced in a study of T cell changes during pregnancy in multiple sclerosis. Clones were sequenced by immunoSEQ multiplex PCR, and TCRdb holds only the in-frame ones, with some missing. The sample holds tens of thousands of clones; around nine tenths are singletons and the top ten take about 2%. Sequencing was performed on peripheral blood, taken in the second trimester of pregnancy. These receptors all come from a female donor with multiple sclerosis, enrolled in a pregnancy study.

The chain couples TRBV27 to TRBJ2-7; 13 bases align to TRBD2. Germline CDR1 reads MNHEY; CDR2 reads SMNVEV (reference sequence). CDR3 length: 14 amino acids. With 6 bases clipped from V and 5 bases from J, the junction kept 4 bases outside the gene matches. The CDR3 sequence is CASRLAGGPNEQYF. The CDR3 bases are TGTGCCAGCAGACTAGCGGGGGGGCCAAACGAGCAGTACTTC.

The gene calls are TRBV28 and TRBJ1-2; 12 positions match TRBD1. This CDR3 region has 16 residues. The V and J ends lost 6 bases and 8 bases, in that order; junction bases with no gene match: 13. Per germline, CDR1 MDHEN and CDR2 SYDVKM. The CDR3 bases are TGTGCCAGCAGCCCAGCCGGGACAGGGGGCAGTGGGGGCTACACCTTC. It yields the protein CASSPAGTGGSGGYTF.

The V and J genes are TRBV5-1 and TRBJ1-1; 9 positions match TRBD1. CDR3 length equals 14 residues. With 4 bases clipped from V and 7 bases from J, the junction kept 8 bases outside the gene matches. From germline, CDR1 is SGHRS and CDR2 YFSETQ. The CDR3 loop reads CASSTNPGQGEAFF. In nucleotides, the CDR3 is TGCGCCAGCAGCACCAACCCGGGACAGGGTGAAGCTTTCTTT.

This clone was picked up a small number of times. V gene TRBV19 combines with J gene TRBJ1-2; D may be TRBD1 (6 bases). Between the trimmed V and J ends, which lost 1 base and 8 bases, there was a span of 11 bases. Germline-derived CDR1 and CDR2 are LNHDA and SQIVND (reference sequence). The CDR3 contains 13 residues. CDR3 loop: CASSIVAGAGYTF. DNA of the CDR3: TGTGCCAGTAGTATAGTGGCAGGGGCAGGCTACACCTTC.

The chain links TRBV7-2 to TRBJ1-6; D remains unclear. Trimming took off 6 bases at V and 8 bases at J, with 8 bases between the two ends. This CDR3 comprises 12 residues. Germline V gene data show CDR1 as SGHTA and CDR2 as FQGNSA. The CDR3 DNA follows: TGTGCCAGCAGTTATATCGATTCACCCCTCCACTTT. Translated: CASSYIDSPLHF.

This clone was detected once. This sequence joins TRBV19 and TRBJ1-1, with 9 positions matching TRBD1. The CDR3 extends over 15 amino acids. The germline V gene encodes CDR1 LNHDA and CDR2 SQIVND (reference sequence). Trimming removed 5 bases from V and 4 bases from J; junction bases left unmatched: 8. CDR3 nucleotide sequence: TGTGCCAGTAGTCCTCGTACAGGGGGCGGCACTGAAGCTTTCTTT. This encodes CASSPRTGGGTEAFF.

Turning to this clone: Sequence at one end of the junction differs from germline and may be a read error. The genes are TRBV28 and TRBJ2-7; D unclear. The CDR3 extends over 14 amino acids. Germline assignment: CDR1 MDHEN and CDR2 SYDVKM. CDR3 bases: TGTGCCAGCAGTTTCAGACTGACCCCCTACGCGCAGTACTTC. Its protein is CASSFRLTPYAQYF.

The rearrangement joins TRBV20-1 to TRBJ2-7; D might be TRBD2 (5 bases). The germline CDR1 and CDR2 sequences are DFQATT and SNEGSKA (reference sequence). V was pared by 1 base and J by 4 bases, with 5 bases between. CDR3 length: 11 amino acids. The CDR3 is CSARAGYEQYF. DNA of the CDR3: TGCAGTGCTAGAGCGGGGTACGAGCAGTACTTC.

This clone was seen once. The chain couples TRBV18 to TRBJ1-3; no definite D call. V dropped 3 bases and J dropped 4 bases, with 16 bases sitting between them. The V gene's germline CDR1 is KGHSH and CDR2 LQKENI. This CDR3 has 16 residues. CDR3 nucleotides: TGTGCCAGCTCACCCCAGGTATCCGTCGGAGGAAACACCATATATTTT. Protein: CASSPQVSVGGNTIYF.

The rearrangement links TRBV18 to TRBJ2-2; 8 bases align to TRBD1. J was trimmed by 0 bases and V by 2 bases; bases with no gene match: 2. Germline values: CDR1 KGHSH, CDR2 LQKENI. The CDR3 loop spans 16 amino acids. CDR3 nucleotide sequence: TGTGCCAGCTCACCAAACAGGGGGGCGAACACCGGGGAGCTGTTTTTT. Protein: CASSPNRGANTGELFF.

The rearrangement joins TRBV10-3 to TRBJ2-7; TRBD1 matches 7 bases. Trimming took 6 bases from V and 3 from J; bases not matched to a gene: 2. CDR1 ENHRY and CDR2 SYGVKD come from the germline V gene. This CDR3 is 12 amino acids long. CDR3 DNA: TGTGCCATCAGAGGGGACAGCTACGAGCAGTACTTC. Its protein product is CAIRGDSYEQYF.

The chain recombines TRBV18 with TRBJ1-1, with 9 bases matching TRBD1. J lost 5 bases, V lost 1 base, and 5 bases had no gene match. The CDR3 consists of 15 residues. Germline loops: CDR1 KGHSH, CDR2 LQKENI. CDR3 nucleotides: TGTGCCAGCTCACCACAGGACAGGGGTCGGACTGAAGCTTTCTTT. Protein: CASSPQDRGRTEAFF.

The chain combines TRBV30 with TRBJ2-3; 7 bases map to TRBD1. The CDR3 covers 14 residues. J gave up 4 bases and V 2 bases, and 6 bases lay outside the gene matches. Germline CDR1 reads GTSNPN; CDR2 reads SVGIG (reference sequence). The CDR3 DNA sequence: TGTGCCTGGAGTAGACAGGGCAAGGCAGATACGCAGTATTTT. It codes for CAWSRQGKADTQYF.

This sequence joins TRBV5-1 and TRBJ2-7; 7 positions match TRBD1. Losses at the gene ends were 2 bases for V and 0 bases for J; bases not matched to a gene: 5. This CDR3 has 15 amino acids. Germline V gene data show CDR1 as SGHRS and CDR2 as YFSETQ. The CDR3 loop reads CASSFGTAYSYEQYF. CDR3 DNA sequence: TGCGCCAGCAGCTTCGGGACAGCGTACTCCTACGAGCAGTACTTC.

The gene calls are TRBV5-6 and TRBJ2-7; D is perhaps TRBD1 (6 bases). Deletions cut 5 bases from V and 3 bases from J, with 15 bases between. This CDR3 has 14 amino acids. Germline V gives CDR1 SGHDT, CDR2 YYEEEE. CDR3 in DNA: TGTGCCAGCAGTATACCGGGACAAGTCTACGAGCAGTACTTC. Its translation is CASSIPGQVYEQYF.

This chain connects TRBV2 to TRBJ1-1; tentative D call: TRBD1 (6 bases). V lost 7 bases and J 4 bases, leaving 13 bases between the germline ends. Germline assignment: CDR1 SNHLY and CDR2 FYNNEI. CDR3 length: 13 amino acids. The CDR3 reads CASNLKQGTEAFF. In DNA form, the CDR3 reads TGTGCCAGCAACCTAAAACAGGGCACTGAAGCTTTCTTT.

This clone has a single count. The chain couples TRBV11-2 to TRBJ2-2, with D perhaps matching TRBD2 (6 bases). CDR3 size: 16 residues. The germline V gene has CDR1 SGHAT and CDR2 FQNNGV. The V end lost 2 bases, the J end lost 1 base, and 11 bases lay between the germline ends. Here the CDR3 reads CASSLKPGGNTGELFF. The CDR3 nucleotides read TGTGCCAGCAGCTTAAAGCCCGGGGGGAACACCGGGGAGCTGTTTTTT. Based on the CDR3 plus reference TRBV11-2 and TRBJ2-2, the full variable domain is EAGVAQSPRYKIIEKRQSVAFWCNPISGHATLYWYQQILGQGPKLLIQFQNNGVVDDSQLPKDRFSAERLKGVDSTLKIQPAKLEDSAVYLCASSLKPGGNTGELFFGEGSRLTVL.

This clone was detected a few times. The rearrangement links TRBV7-8 to TRBJ1-2, with D possibly matching TRBD1 (5 bases). Germline V gives CDR1 SGHVS, CDR2 FQNEAQ. The CDR3 loop spans 13 amino acids. The ends were cut back, 3 bases at V and 5 bases at J, with 10 bases in the middle. Written as DNA, the CDR3 is TGTGCCAGCAGCTTCAAGACAGTTTATGGCTACACCTTC. Encoded protein: CASSFKTVYGYTF.

The J gene is TRBJ2-6, the V gene TRBV9, with D unresolved. Trimming took 0 bases from V and 2 from J, leaving 6 bases between them. Germline CDR1 SGDLS, CDR2 YYNGEE. This CDR3 spans 15 amino acids. CDR3 amino acids: CASSVALPGANVLTF. Here the CDR3 DNA reads TGTGCCAGCAGCGTAGCCCTTCCTGGGGCCAACGTCCTGACTTTC.

The gene calls are TRBV5-4 and TRBJ1-2; 8 positions agree with TRBD1. J lost 4 bases, V lost 1 base, and 6 bases had no gene match. The germline V gene has CDR1 SGHNT and CDR2 YYREEE (reference sequence). The CDR3 contains 15 residues. The CDR3 spells CASSLSATGVYGYTF. The CDR3 DNA is TGTGCCAGCAGCTTGTCGGCGACAGGGGTCTATGGCTACACCTTC.

The rearrangement joins TRBV6-1 to TRBJ2-5; 13 bases fit TRBD2. The CDR3 totals 15 residues. Germline V gives CDR1 MNHNS, CDR2 SASEGT. V lost 1 base to trimming and J lost 5 bases; unmatched junction nucleotides: 1. The CDR3 DNA is TGTGCCAGCAGTGAAGGACTAGCGGGAGGCGAGACCCAGTACTTC. This gives the protein CASSEGLAGGETQYF.

V and J are TRBV7-2 and TRBJ2-5, with D tentatively TRBD1 (5 bases). Germline V lookup: CDR1 SGHTA, CDR2 FQGNSA. Deletions cut 7 bases from V and 2 bases from J, with 14 bases between. CDR3 size: 14 residues. The CDR3 loop reads CASTPDSVQETQYF. The CDR3 DNA follows: TGTGCCAGCACCCCAGACAGCGTTCAAGAGACCCAGTACTTC.

The genes are TRBV28 and TRBJ1-5; TRBD1 aligns across 7 bases. Germline values: CDR1 MDHEN, CDR2 SYDVKM. There are 16 residues in the CDR3. The trim removed 3 bases at V and 3 bases at J, leaving 8 bases unmatched. The CDR3 nucleotides read TGTGCCAGCAGTTTTCTAAGGGGGCTAAACAATCAGCCCCAGCATTTT. Protein: CASSFLRGLNNQPQHF. Supplemented by reference TRBV28 and TRBJ1-5, the full variable domain reads DVKVTQSSRYLVKRTGEKVFLECVQDMDHENMFWYRQDPGLGLRLIYFSYDVKMKEKGDIPEGYSVSREKKERFSLILESASTNQTSMYLCASSFLRGLNNQPQHFGDGTRLSIL.

Worth noting for this clone: At one end, the junction sequence differs from germline, possibly due to a read error. This chain joins TRBV18 and TRBJ2-5; 7 bases are a match to TRBD2. The germline V gene has CDR1 KGHSH and CDR2 LQKENI. The CDR3 extends over 16 amino acids. DNA for the CDR3: TGTGCCAGCTTACCAGGGCTAGCGGAGTACCAAGAGACCCAGTACTTC. Amino acid sequence: CASLPGLAEYQETQYF.

This clone has a handful of counts. The V and J genes are TRBV28 and TRBJ1-5; D unclear. Germline V CDR1 and CDR2: MDHEN, SYDVKM. V was trimmed by 1 base and J by 0 bases, leaving 10 bases between them. The CDR3 spans 16 residues. The CDR3 loop is CASSLSWRGSNQPQHF. The CDR3 nucleotides read TGTGCCAGCAGTTTATCGTGGAGAGGTAGCAATCAGCCCCAGCATTTT.

The V gene is TRBV7-3, the J gene TRBJ2-1; the match to TRBD1 covers 8 bases. V shed 5 bases and J 7 bases; nucleotides not matched to a gene: 4. This CDR3 comprises 13 residues. Per germline, CDR1 SGHTA and CDR2 FQGTGA. The DNA for the CDR3 is TGTGCCAGCAGCACAGACAGGGGTAATGAGCAGTTCTTC. It translates to CASSTDRGNEQFF.

J is TRBJ1-5 and V is TRBV2, with D maybe TRBD1 (5 bases). The CDR3 sequence is 15 residues long. From germline, CDR1 is SNHLY and CDR2 FYNNEI. V was cut by 7 bases and J by 6 bases, with 19 bases left in between. The CDR3 DNA reads as TGTGCCAGCACCTCACCCGGGGACGGGGGTCAGCCCCAGCATTTT. It specifies CASTSPGDGGQPQHF.